Shown below are 5 T cell receptor beta chains from a single sample sequenced in a study of blood T cell repertoires in COVID-19. TCRdb's table, derived via immunoSEQ multiplex PCR, lists solely in-frame clones and lacks some. Seen here are tens of thousands of clones, almost 85% observed once, and the top ten hold around 7%. The sequenced sample consisted of peripheral blood. All receptors come from a man aged 50-59 years with active or convalescent COVID-19.

The V and J genes are TRBV9 and TRBJ2-2; 7 positions match TRBD2. With 0 bases clipped from V and 1 base from J, the junction kept 3 bases outside the gene matches. CDR1 is SGDLS, CDR2 YYNGEE, per germline. The CDR3 totals 16 residues. Written as DNA, the CDR3 is TGTGCCAGCAGCGTAGGGCTAGCGGTGAACACCGGGGAGCTGTTTTTT. Amino acids: CASSVGLAVNTGELFF.

This clone was picked up one time. The gene calls are TRBV4-1 and TRBJ1-6, with D possibly being TRBD1 (5 bases). The CDR3 has 12 amino acids. Germline CDR1 is MGHRA and CDR2 is YSYEKL. Trimming removed 1 base from V and 14 bases from J, with 9 bases in between. The CDR3 DNA reads TGCGCCAGCAGCCAAGCCGGGGGAACCCTCCACTTT. Its protein is CASSQAGGTLHF.

This chain joins TRBV29-1 and TRBJ1-4, with D perhaps TRBD1 (5 bases). Trimming pared 7 bases from V and 4 bases from J, leaving 13 bases between. Germline V gene sequence: CDR1 SQVTM, CDR2 ANQGSEA. This CDR3 comprises 13 residues. CDR3 bases: TGCAGCGCCGCCGGAGGGGTTAATGAAAAACTGTTTTTT. This sequence encodes CSAAGGVNEKLFF.

This clone has only a few counts. The chain uses TRBV14 and TRBJ2-2; possibly TRBD1 for D (5 bases). CDR1 and CDR2 from the germline V gene are SGHDN and FVKESK. The CDR3 has 14 residues. Trimming removed 0 bases at V and 4 bases at J, with 6 bases between. The CDR3 DNA reads as TGTGCCAGCAGCCAAGAAACAGGCACCGGGGAGCTGTTTTTT. This sequence encodes CASSQETGTGELFF.

This clone was observed a single time. This chain uses TRBV9 with TRBJ2-5; TRBD2 aligns across 8 bases. This CDR3 has 16 residues. The J segment lost 1 base and the V segment lost 4 bases, leaving 9 bases of the junction unmatched. Germline V gene sequence: CDR1 SGDLS, CDR2 YYNGEE. The DNA of the CDR3 is TGTGCCAGCAGCCTCCGAGGGGCGGGGGGCCAAGAGACCCAGTACTTC. Residues: CASSLRGAGGQETQYF. Together with reference TRBV9 and TRBJ2-5, the CDR3 gives the full variable domain: DSGVTQTPKHLITATGQRVTLRCSPRSGDLSVYWYQQSLDQGLQFLIQYYNGEERAKGNILERFSAQQFPDLHSELNLSSLELGDSALYFCASSLRGAGGQETQYFGPGTRLLVL.